This T cell receptor beta chain was observed in a study of blood T cell repertoires in COVID-19 (dated by TCRdb to the early 2020s). As for the study more broadly: Collaborator samples came from the United States, Italy and Spain and covered acute and convalescent phases of COVID-19. The material from the prospective study consisted of cDNA or gDNA derived from T cells, B-cell-depleted T cells, or PBMCs. The dataset comprised deeply sampled blood TCRbeta repertoires from subjects exposed to, actively infected with, or recovered from COVID-19. A freely available public database, intended as a resource for researchers studying the immune response to SARS-CoV-2, is where the repertoires were released. Samples came from the ongoing ImmuneRACE study (first 160 participants) plus 1,254 subjects from 6 global collaborators. Nearly every sample came with metadata listing a de-identified subject ID, COVID-19 status, age in years and sex. Where HLA class I and class II types were available, the types were taken from metadata supplied by the sample provider, not from assay-based typing. The research as a whole found: The amount of clinical and demographic metadata varied by source and participant and was provided uncurated.

The junction shows trimming of 3 bases on V and 4 bases on J, plus 11 bases between the germline ends. Including cysteine and phenylalanine, the CDR3 has 13 amino acids. The kept DNA is CDR3 alone, 39 bases in frame from the first base. For CDR1 and CDR2, the germline V gene (reference sequence) lists DFQATT and SNEGSKA. This clone is a singleton in its sample. This clone's antigen is unknown. Per-base qualities were not stored, and no clone one base away is much larger. The collaborating institutions used their own protocols to collect whole blood in K2EDTA tubes. For TCRbeta analysis, collaborator samples were shipped as frozen whole blood, as isolated PBMCs, or as DNA extracted from either sample type. TCRbeta CDR3 regions were amplified from genomic DNA using the immunoSEQ Assay, a bias-controlled multiplex PCR. As for how the authors treated the data: Within the assay, amplification of reference gene primers was used to estimate how many nucleated cells each sample contained. To quantify the absolute abundance of each unique TCRbeta CDR3 rearrangement, sequence reads were collapsed and filtered. Productive Simpson clonality was computed per sample as the square root of Simpson's diversity index over productive rearrangements. The source is immuneACCESS, and TCRdb retained only in-frame sequences with V and J called. Part of the clones is not carried over; for the studies checked, unresolved V genes explain less than half of this, and the remainder is unexplained. The DNA was the basis for D and trimming; V, J and clone size are from that table. Present in this sample are around 110,000 clones, approximately 90% of which were seen just once. The biggest ten clones account for 1.8% of the sample.

The chain couples TRBV20-1 to TRBJ2-3; the D gene assignment is ambiguous. The specimen was peripheral blood. This receptor was identified in a human donor with active COVID-19. The donor label of this sample is uncertain. The nucleotide sequence reads as follows: TGCAGTGCTAGTCCCGGTGCGGCAGATACGCAGTATTTT. This gives the protein CSASPGAADTQYF.